The 31 T cell receptor beta chains below come from one sample, sequenced in a study of control samples from healthy donors and cancer patients. Profiled with immunoSEQ multiplex PCR; TCRdb holds only in-frame clones, not every one. The sample lists about 140,000 clones, 80% to 90% seen once, with around 9% in the top ten. Sequences were obtained from blood. The receptors stem from a woman aged 30 to 39 in good health.

The CDR3 here is CASSPQGSGTEAFF. The CDR3 region has the DNA TGTGCCAGCAGCCCACAGGGGAGCGGCACTGAAGCTTTCTTT. The V and J genes are TRBV9 and TRBJ1-1, with 7 positions matching TRBD1. The CDR3 sequence is 14 residues long. V shed 4 bases, J shed 4 bases, and the junction held 7 bases outside the gene matches. Germline V gene lookup returns CDR1 SGDLS and CDR2 YYNGEE.

The chain employs TRBV9 and TRBJ1-1, with 9 nucleotides matching TRBD1. The J segment lost 2 bases and the V segment lost 2 bases, leaving 4 bases of the junction unmatched. The CDR3 sequence is 15 residues long. Germline V CDR1 and CDR2: SGDLS, YYNGEE. CDR3 sequence reads: CASSVLGQGNTEAFF. In DNA form, the CDR3 reads TGTGCCAGCAGCGTTTTGGGACAGGGAAACACTGAAGCTTTCTTT.

This chain connects TRBV6-1 to TRBJ1-4; possibly TRBD1 for D (5 bases). Per the germline V gene, CDR1 is MNHNS and CDR2 is SASEGT. The CDR3 contains 14 residues. V shed 3 bases and J shed 3 bases, with 8 bases lying between them. The CDR3 reads CASSEWGSNEKLFF. CDR3 nucleotides: TGTGCCAGCAGTGAGTGGGGGTCTAATGAAAAACTGTTTTTT.

The chain links TRBV10-3 to TRBJ2-7; maybe TRBD2 (6 bases). CDR1 ENHRY and CDR2 SYGVKD come from the germline V gene. The CDR3 sequence is 16 residues long. Trimming removed 0 bases at V and 2 bases at J, with 14 bases between. In DNA, the CDR3 is TGTGCCATCAGTGAGTCGTTAGCGGACGCTACCTACGAGCAGTACTTC. As protein: CAISESLADATYEQYF.

This chain links TRBV4-1 with TRBJ2-1; 9 bases match TRBD2. Germline V gene data show CDR1 as MGHRA and CDR2 as YSYEKL. The CDR3 has 16 amino acids. J lost 8 bases, V lost 3 bases, and 11 bases had no gene match. CDR3 protein: CASSQFIAGERHEQFF. For the CDR3, the DNA is TGCGCCAGCAGCCAGTTCATAGCGGGAGAGCGACATGAGCAGTTCTTC.

This clone was picked up one time. The rearrangement links TRBV4-1 to TRBJ2-3; 8 positions match TRBD2. There are 16 residues in the CDR3. Losses at the gene ends were 0 bases for V and 8 bases for J; bases not matched to a gene: 10. The V gene's germline CDR1 is MGHRA and CDR2 YSYEKL. CDR3 protein: CASSQEWGLDIVTQYF. DNA for the CDR3: TGCGCCAGCAGCCAAGAATGGGGACTAGACATCGTTACGCAGTATTTT.

This clone was picked up one time. This clone may be a read error of a much larger clone one base away. The chain couples TRBV6-5 to TRBJ1-6; 8 bases agree with TRBD1. Germline loops: CDR1 MNHEY, CDR2 SVGAGI. The CDR3 consists of 13 residues. The ends lost 6 bases at V and 8 bases at J; junction bases unmatched: 3. This CDR3 reads CASSLDRDSPLHF. In DNA form, the CDR3 reads TGTGCCAGCAGCCTGGACAGGGATTCACCCCTCCACTTT.

The chain uses TRBV6-5 and TRBJ1-1; D gene ambiguous. This CDR3 is 12 amino acids long. V lost 10 bases, J lost 2 bases, and 11 bases lay in between. CDR1 and CDR2 (germline): MNHEY, SVGAGI. As DNA, the CDR3 is TGTGCCACTCGACCCAGTAACACTGAAGCTTTCTTT. Residues: CATRPSNTEAFF.

The chain employs TRBV3-1 (or the pseudogene TRBV3-2) and TRBJ2-7, with 9 bases matching TRBD2. V was pared by 2 bases and J by 5 bases, with 7 bases of the junction left unmatched. The CDR3 has 15 amino acids. Germline CDR1 reads LGHDT; CDR2 reads YNNKEL (reference sequence). The CDR3 region has the DNA TGTGCCAGCAGCCAATCGGCGGGAGGGCCTCACGAGCAGTACTTC. It codes for CASSQSAGGPHEQYF.

The chain combines TRBV2 with TRBJ2-2; D possibly matches TRBD1 or TRBD2 (5 bases each). Germline CDR1 is SNHLY and CDR2 is FYNNEI. The CDR3 contains 13 residues. V gave up 6 bases and J gave up 2 bases, with 7 bases separating them. The chain's CDR3 is CASRRGNTGELFF. CDR3 nucleotide sequence: TGTGCCAGCAGGAGGGGAAACACCGGGGAGCTGTTTTTT.

The rearrangement uses TRBV6-1 and TRBJ1-5; possible D gene TRBD1, 5 bases. The CDR3 contains 14 residues. CDR1 is MNHNS, CDR2 SASEGT, per germline. The ends were cut back, 0 bases at V and 6 bases at J, with 9 bases in the middle. The CDR3 DNA sequence: TGTGCCAGCAGTGAAGCGCTTCAGGGTCAGCCCCAGCATTTT. This gives the protein CASSEALQGQPQHF.

This chain links TRBV6-1 with TRBJ1-5; possible D gene TRBD1, 6 bases. V gave up 1 base and J gave up 2 bases, with 9 bases separating them. Germline V CDR1 and CDR2: MNHNS, SASEGT. This CDR3 region has 15 residues. CDR3 region: CASSEGYRGNQPQHF. CDR3 in DNA: TGTGCCAGCAGTGAAGGATACAGGGGCAATCAGCCCCAGCATTTT.

The CDR3 reads CASSREDGEKLFF. The DNA of the CDR3 is TGTGCCAGCAGCAGAGAGGACGGCGAAAAACTGTTTTTT. V and J are TRBV6-6 and TRBJ1-4; D call uncertain. CDR3 size: 13 residues. The ends were cut back, 6 bases at V and 8 bases at J, with 13 bases in the middle. Germline CDR1 and CDR2: MNHNY and SVGAGI (reference sequence).

The chain is built from TRBV11-2 and TRBJ2-1; TRBD2 matches at 8 bases. V was clipped by 5 bases and J by 8 bases; unmatched bases: 11. The CDR3 consists of 15 residues. The V gene's germline CDR1 is SGHAT and CDR2 FQNNGV. The CDR3 DNA is TGTGCCAGCAGCCAGGGACTAGTTTTGGAGTATGAGCAGTTCTTC. Translated, it gives CASSQGLVLEYEQFF.

This clone was seen only a few times. This rearrangement joins TRBV5-6 to TRBJ1-5; the D gene is possibly TRBD1 (5 bases). Trimming shortened V by 4 bases and J by 9 bases, and 17 bases separated the two germline ends. The germline V gene encodes CDR1 SGHDT and CDR2 YYEEEE. The CDR3 totals 14 residues. In DNA form, the CDR3 reads TGTGCCAGCAGCGGGGACGGGGGTTTAGGGCCCCAGCATTTT. The encoded protein is CASSGDGGLGPQHF.

The V call is TRBV11-2, the J call TRBJ1-4; D possibly corresponds to TRBD1 (6 bases). Germline values: CDR1 SGHAT, CDR2 FQNNGV. CDR3 length equals 13 residues. The germline V and J ends were trimmed by 5 bases and 8 bases, with 12 bases remaining between them. The CDR3 spells CASSPWQGEKLFF. DNA of the CDR3: TGTGCCAGCAGCCCCTGGCAGGGGGAAAAACTGTTTTTT.

The chain recombines TRBV30 with TRBJ2-5; TRBD2 agrees at 8 bases. From germline, CDR1 is GTSNPN and CDR2 SVGIG (reference sequence). Losses at the gene ends were 0 bases for V and 5 bases for J; bases not matched to a gene: 5. The CDR3 is 14 residues long. DNA of the CDR3: TGTGCCTGGAGTGTACCGGTAGCGGGGGAGACCCAGTACTTC. Translating gives CAWSVPVAGETQYF. Full variable domain (missing parts from reference TRBV30 and TRBJ2-5): SQTIHQWPATLVQPVGSPLSLECTVEGTSNPNLYWYRQAAGRGLQLLFYSVGIGQISSEVPQNLSASRPQDRQFILSSKKLLLSDSGFYLCAWSVPVAGETQYFGPGTRLLVL.

This chain joins TRBV27 and TRBJ1-5; D remains ambiguous. Germline values: CDR1 MNHEY, CDR2 SMNVEV (reference sequence). The CDR3 spans 15 residues. V lost 0 bases to trimming and J lost 6 bases, with 12 bases between them. The CDR3 region has the DNA TGTGCCAGCAGTTTATCGTATGGAGGAGGTCAGCCCCAGCATTTT. It specifies CASSLSYGGGQPQHF.

CDR3 amino acids: CASSPRLETSREKLFF. DNA for the CDR3: TGTGCCAGCAGTCCCCGTCTAGAGACCTCAAGGGAAAAACTGTTTTTT. The chain links TRBV7-2 to TRBJ1-4; no clear D. CDR3 size: 16 residues. CDR1 and CDR2 from the germline V gene are SGHTA and FQGNSA. Trimming removed 6 bases from V and 8 bases from J, with 22 bases in between.

This chain connects TRBV15 to TRBJ1-5, with D possibly being TRBD1 (6 bases). The CDR3 spans 17 residues. CDR1 is LNHNV, CDR2 YYDKDF, per germline (reference sequence). Trimming cost V 1 base and J 0 bases, with 13 bases left between them. In DNA form, the CDR3 reads TGTGCCACCAGCAGAGGGGGGGGGACACCTAGCAATCAGCCCCAGCATTTT. This gives the protein CATSRGGGTPSNQPQHF.

V and J are TRBV6-4 and TRBJ1-1, with D possibly TRBD1 on 5 matching bases. The CDR3 contains 13 residues. Germline-derived CDR1 and CDR2 are MRHNA and SNTAGT. V was cut by 7 bases and J by 5 bases, with 14 bases left in between. DNA of the CDR3: TGTGCCAGCAACATGGGGGGGGATACTGAAGCTTTCTTT. This sequence encodes CASNMGGDTEAFF.

This clone was seen just once. The chain recombines TRBV15 with TRBJ2-2, with 12 bases fitting TRBD2. The CDR3 runs 19 residues. J gave up 4 bases and V 0 bases, and 9 bases lay outside the gene matches. From germline, CDR1 is LNHNV and CDR2 YYDKDF (reference sequence). The CDR3 is CATSRDRLAGGPGTGELFF. The CDR3, as DNA: TGTGCCACCAGCAGAGATAGGCTAGCGGGAGGGCCGGGCACCGGGGAGCTGTTTTTT.

The J gene is TRBJ2-1, the V gene TRBV18; no clear D. CDR1 KGHSH and CDR2 LQKENI come from the germline V gene. The CDR3 runs to 15 residues. V shed 6 bases and J shed 1 base, with 13 bases lying between them. The CDR3 coding sequence is TGTGCCAGCTCGGACGGAATCCTGTCCTACAATGAGCAGTTCTTC. Amino acid sequence: CASSDGILSYNEQFF.

The chain combines TRBV3-1 (or the pseudogene TRBV3-2) with TRBJ1-6, with D possibly being TRBD1 (6 bases). The CDR3 extends over 15 amino acids. Trimming cost V 1 base and J 9 bases, with 13 bases left between them. Germline CDR1 LGHDT, CDR2 YNNKEL (reference sequence). The CDR3: CASSQGQGSRSPLHF. In DNA, the CDR3 is TGTGCCAGCAGCCAAGGGCAGGGGTCTCGTTCACCCCTCCACTTT.

The chain employs TRBV11-2 and TRBJ2-7; TRBD2 matches at 7 bases. Trimming took 5 bases from V and 2 from J; bases not matched to a gene: 12. Looked up from germline, CDR1 is SGHAT and CDR2 is FQNNGV. The CDR3 spans 16 residues. CDR3 sequence reads: CASSPLRREGPYEQYF. CDR3 sequence (DNA): TGTGCCAGCAGCCCCCTTCGCAGGGAGGGTCCCTACGAGCAGTACTTC.

The J gene is TRBJ2-5, the V gene TRBV5-1; a weak D match, TRBD1 (7 bases). Trimming stripped 4 bases from V and 2 bases from J, with 15 bases between. CDR1 and CDR2 from the germline V gene are SGHRS and YFSETQ. This CDR3 region has 15 residues. The CDR3 is CASSAGQLLQETQYF. DNA for the CDR3: TGCGCCAGCAGCGCGGGACAGTTGCTTCAAGAGACCCAGTACTTC.

Here the CDR3 DNA reads TGTGCCAGCAGGGCGGACACCGGGGAGCTGTTTTTT. Translating gives CASRADTGELFF. The V and J genes are TRBV11-3 and TRBJ2-2; no reliable D call. Germline V CDR1 and CDR2: SGHNT, YENEEA. The V gene lost 6 bases and the J gene lost 3 bases, with 5 bases spanning the gap. This CDR3 comprises 12 residues.

The sample holds a few counts of this clone. The V call is TRBV2, the J call TRBJ1-5, with a weak D call TRBD1 (5 bases). Trimming pared 6 bases from V and 0 bases from J, leaving 12 bases between. Germline V lookup: CDR1 SNHLY, CDR2 FYNNEI. The CDR3 covers 15 residues. In DNA, the CDR3 is TGTGCCAGCAGGGCGGGGCCTTATAGCAATCAGCCCCAGCATTTT. Its protein product is CASRAGPYSNQPQHF. The whole variable domain, filled in from reference TRBV2 and TRBJ1-5, reads EPEVTQTPSHQVTQMGQEVILRCVPISNHLYFYWYRQILGQKVEFLVSFYNNEISEKSEIFDDQFSVERPDGSNFTLKIRSTKLEDSAMYFCASRAGPYSNQPQHFGDGTRLSIL.

V is TRBV4-1 and J is TRBJ2-2, with 9 bases identical to TRBD2. Germline V gene lookup returns CDR1 MGHRA and CDR2 YSYEKL. The J segment lost 3 bases and the V segment lost 4 bases, leaving 6 bases of the junction unmatched. This CDR3 spans 16 amino acids. The CDR3 DNA reads as TGCGCCAGCAGCCCCCGGCGGGAGGGATACACCGGGGAGCTGTTTTTT. Translated: CASSPRREGYTGELFF.

The V and J genes are TRBV19 and TRBJ1-4; no reliable D call. The CDR3 has 15 residues. V dropped 3 bases and J dropped 5 bases, with 13 bases sitting between them. Germline values: CDR1 LNHDA, CDR2 SQIVND (reference sequence). Here the CDR3 reads CASSIFWEANEKLFF. DNA for the CDR3: TGTGCCAGTAGTATCTTTTGGGAGGCGAATGAAAAACTGTTTTTT.

The rearrangement joins TRBV28 to TRBJ1-2, with D possibly TRBD1 on 6 matching bases. The germline V gene encodes CDR1 MDHEN and CDR2 SYDVKM. This CDR3 spans 16 amino acids. Trimming removed 6 bases from V and 4 bases from J, with 21 bases in between. This CDR3 reads CASRGPRSGTSYGYTF. The CDR3 nucleotides read TGTGCCAGCAGGGGTCCGCGATCGGGGACAAGCTATGGCTACACCTTC.